The 6 T cell receptor beta chains presented below share a single source sample, sequenced in a study of blood T cells in healthy people across ages. Next came a second PCR, run for about 6 to 11 cycles, which used a sample-barcoded 5' primer along with a J-beta primer mix. One entry per CDR3 protein results from TCRdb running MiXCR on the 5' RACE reads. The sample has hundreds of thousands of distinct CDR3 sequences; roughly three fifths are singletons. Input material: blood. The receptors stem from a man between 40 and 49 years old in good health.

The gene calls are TRBV9 and TRBJ1-2; D is uncertain. The germline V gene encodes CDR1 SGDLS and CDR2 YYNGEE. Trimming stripped 2 bases from V and 6 bases from J, with 8 bases between. The CDR3 contains 12 residues. DNA of the CDR3: TGTGCCAGCAGCGTCTTCCGGGATGGCTACACCTTC. This encodes CASSVFRDGYTF.

The V call is TRBV28, the J call TRBJ2-7, with 9 bases lining up with TRBD1. CDR1 and CDR2 from the germline V gene are MDHEN and SYDVKM. The CDR3 sequence is 19 residues long. V was clipped by 3 bases and J by 0 bases; unmatched bases: 15. The CDR3 nucleotides read TGTGCCAGCAGTTTTCCCCGGGACAGGGATTCCATAGTCTCCTACGAGCAGTACTTC. Translation gives CASSFPRDRDSIVSYEQYF.

This clonotype was observed once. This rearrangement joins TRBV4-2 to TRBJ2-3; 14 bases are a match to TRBD2. J was trimmed by 0 bases and V by 6 bases; bases with no gene match: 8. CDR3 length: 18 residues. The germline V gene encodes CDR1 LGHNA and CDR2 YNFKEQ. Written as DNA, the CDR3 is TGTGCCAGCAGACGGACTAGCGGGGGGCAATCAAGCACAGATACGCAGTATTTT. It codes for CASRRTSGGQSSTDTQYF.

This clonotype was counted a few times. The CDR3 spells CSARGDLAGYEQYF. The CDR3, as DNA: TGCAGTGCTAGAGGCGATTTAGCGGGATACGAGCAGTACTTC. V gene TRBV20-1 combines with J gene TRBJ2-5; 8 bases line up with TRBD2. The tail of the sequence fits TRBJ2-7 better, so the J call may be wrong. Per germline, CDR1 DFQATT and CDR2 SNEGSKA (reference sequence). CDR3 length equals 14 residues.

This clonotype was recorded a few times. The genes are TRBV24-1 and TRBJ2-5; 9 bases fit TRBD2. Looked up from germline, CDR1 is KGHDR and CDR2 is SFDVKD. The CDR3 is 16 residues long. The J segment lost 5 bases and the V segment lost 4 bases, leaving 10 bases of the junction unmatched. CDR3 bases: TGTGCCACCAGTGACACAGCGGGAGGACCTTGGGAGACCCAGTACTTC. Protein product: CATSDTAGGPWETQYF.

The sample holds a few counts of this clonotype. The chain couples TRBV7-3 to TRBJ2-1; TRBD2 matches 9 bases. The germline V gene has CDR1 SGHTA and CDR2 FQGTGA. This CDR3 spans 17 amino acids. V shed 5 bases and J 6 bases; nucleotides not matched to a gene: 14. CDR3 nucleotides: TGTGCCAGCAGCCCAGGGGTCGGCGGGGGGGACATCAATGAGCAGTTCTTC. Translating it yields CASSPGVGGGDINEQFF.